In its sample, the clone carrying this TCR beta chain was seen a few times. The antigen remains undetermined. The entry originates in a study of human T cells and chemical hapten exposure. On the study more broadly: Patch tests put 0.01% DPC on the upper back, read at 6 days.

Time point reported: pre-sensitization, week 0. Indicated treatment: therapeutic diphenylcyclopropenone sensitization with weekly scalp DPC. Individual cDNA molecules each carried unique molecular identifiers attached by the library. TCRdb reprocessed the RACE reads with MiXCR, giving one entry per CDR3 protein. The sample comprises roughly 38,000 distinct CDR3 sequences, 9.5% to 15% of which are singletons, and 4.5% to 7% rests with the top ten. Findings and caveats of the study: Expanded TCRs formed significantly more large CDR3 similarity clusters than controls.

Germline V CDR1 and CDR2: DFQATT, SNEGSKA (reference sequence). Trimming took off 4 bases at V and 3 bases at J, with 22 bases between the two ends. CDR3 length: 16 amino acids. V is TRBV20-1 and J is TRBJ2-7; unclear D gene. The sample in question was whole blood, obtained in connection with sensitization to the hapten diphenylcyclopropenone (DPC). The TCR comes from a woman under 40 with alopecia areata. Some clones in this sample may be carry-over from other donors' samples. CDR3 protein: CSAITPSESLGYEQYF. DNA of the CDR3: TGCAGTGCTATTACCCCCTCCGAGTCATTGGGCTACGAGCAGTACTTC.